This T cell receptor (beta chain) comes out of a study of T cells after yellow fever vaccination. The study, taken as a whole, reports: A large majority of primary-vaccination clones showed up again after the booster (96% CD4, 85% to 90% CD8). Clonotype sharing between CD4 and CD8 compartments was small.

The CDR3 extends over 13 amino acids. The ends were cut back, 3 bases at V and 5 bases at J, with 7 bases in the middle. UMIs were added to TCR cDNA along with a universal primer site when it was made by 5'RACE template switching. TCRdb redid the calling of the 5' RACE reads with MiXCR, one entry per CDR3 protein. The top ten clones hold more than 15% of a sample with around 310,000 distinct CDR3 sequences, 8.7% of them seen once. Comments on this clonotype: Its target is not known.

The input for sequencing was PBMCs, taken on the day of the first yellow fever vaccination. This sequence originates from a man aged 18 to 29 who received the YFV17D yellow fever vaccine. This sequence joins TRBV12-3 or TRBV12-4 and TRBJ2-2; D is uncertain. The CDR3 DNA reads TGTGCCAGCAGTTTGATGCAGACCGGGGAGCTGTTTTTT. This translates into CASSLMQTGELFF.